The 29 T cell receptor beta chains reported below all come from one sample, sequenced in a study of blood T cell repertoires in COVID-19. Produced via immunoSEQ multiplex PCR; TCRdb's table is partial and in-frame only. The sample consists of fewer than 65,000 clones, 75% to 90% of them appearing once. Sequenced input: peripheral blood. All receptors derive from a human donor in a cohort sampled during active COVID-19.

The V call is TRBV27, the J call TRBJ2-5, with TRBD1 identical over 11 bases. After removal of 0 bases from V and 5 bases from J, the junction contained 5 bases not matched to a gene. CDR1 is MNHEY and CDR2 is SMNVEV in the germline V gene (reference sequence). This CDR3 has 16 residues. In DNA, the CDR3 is TGTGCCAGCAGTTTATCCCGGACAGGGGGCGCGGAGACCCAGTACTTC. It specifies CASSLSRTGGAETQYF.

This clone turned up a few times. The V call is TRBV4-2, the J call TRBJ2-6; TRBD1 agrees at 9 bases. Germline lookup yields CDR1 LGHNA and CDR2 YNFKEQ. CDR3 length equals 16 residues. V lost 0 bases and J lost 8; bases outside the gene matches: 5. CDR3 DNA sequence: TGTGCCAGCAGCCAAGAGATAGGACAGGGGTCCAACGTCCTGACTTTC. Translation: CASSQEIGQGSNVLTF.

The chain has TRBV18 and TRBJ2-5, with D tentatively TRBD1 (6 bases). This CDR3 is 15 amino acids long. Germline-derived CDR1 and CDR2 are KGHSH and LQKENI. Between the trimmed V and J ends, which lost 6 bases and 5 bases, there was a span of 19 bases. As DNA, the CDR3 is TGTGCCAGCTCGCCGGGCAGGGGAAGAGAGGAGACCCAGTACTTC. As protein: CASSPGRGREETQYF.

CDR3 amino acids: CASSLMGQSTDTQYF. CDR3 coding DNA: TGTGCCAGCAGCTTAATGGGACAGAGCACAGATACGCAGTATTTT. The chain uses TRBV7-2 and TRBJ2-3, with 7 bases that match TRBD1. V gave up 2 bases and J gave up 0 bases; unmatched junction bases: 2. The CDR3 sequence is 15 residues long. Germline V gene sequence: CDR1 SGHTA, CDR2 FQGNSA.

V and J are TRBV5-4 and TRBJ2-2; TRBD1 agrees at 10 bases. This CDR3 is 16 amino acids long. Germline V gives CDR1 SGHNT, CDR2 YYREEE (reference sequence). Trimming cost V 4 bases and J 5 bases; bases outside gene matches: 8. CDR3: CASSDGRQGATGELFF. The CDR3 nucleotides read TGTGCCAGCAGCGACGGAAGACAGGGGGCAACCGGGGAGCTGTTTTTT. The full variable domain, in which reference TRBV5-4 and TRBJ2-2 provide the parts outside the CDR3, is ETGVTQSPTHLIKTRGQQVTLRCSSQSGHNTVSWYQQALGQGPQFIFQYYREEENGRGNFPPRFSGLQFPNYSSELNVNALELDDSALYLCASSDGRQGATGELFFGEGSRLTVL.

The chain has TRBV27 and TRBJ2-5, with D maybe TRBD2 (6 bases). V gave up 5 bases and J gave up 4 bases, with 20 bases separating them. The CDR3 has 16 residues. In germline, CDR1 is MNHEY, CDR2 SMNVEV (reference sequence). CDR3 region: CASSPFGWRGGETQYF. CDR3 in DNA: TGTGCCAGCAGTCCCTTTGGCTGGCGGGGAGGAGAGACCCAGTACTTC.

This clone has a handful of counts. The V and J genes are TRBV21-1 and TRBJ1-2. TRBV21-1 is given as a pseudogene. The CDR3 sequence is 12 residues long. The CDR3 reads CASSRPSYGYTF. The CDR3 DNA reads TGTGCCAGCAGTCGCCCGAGCTATGGCTACACCTTC.

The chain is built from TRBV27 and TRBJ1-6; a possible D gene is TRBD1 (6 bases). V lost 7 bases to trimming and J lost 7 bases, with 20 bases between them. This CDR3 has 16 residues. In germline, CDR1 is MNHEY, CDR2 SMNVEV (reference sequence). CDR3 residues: CASTLGRGAFNSPLHF. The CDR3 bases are TGTGCCAGCACCCTAGGGCGGGGGGCCTTCAATTCACCCCTCCACTTT.

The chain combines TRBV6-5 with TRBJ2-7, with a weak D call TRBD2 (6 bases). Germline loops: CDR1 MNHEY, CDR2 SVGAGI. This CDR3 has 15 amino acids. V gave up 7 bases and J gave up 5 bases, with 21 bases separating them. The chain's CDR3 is CASIPKGRNPNEQYF. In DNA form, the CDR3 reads TGTGCCAGCATCCCCAAAGGGAGGAATCCCAACGAGCAGTACTTC.

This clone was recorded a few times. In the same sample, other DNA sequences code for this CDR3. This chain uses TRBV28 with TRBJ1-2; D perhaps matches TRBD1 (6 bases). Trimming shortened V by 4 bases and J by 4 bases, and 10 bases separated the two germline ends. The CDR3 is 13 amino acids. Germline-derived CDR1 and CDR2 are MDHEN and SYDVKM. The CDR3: CASSSGQFYGYTF. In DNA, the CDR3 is TGTGCCAGCAGTTCCGGACAGTTCTATGGCTACACCTTC.

The CDR3 nucleotides are TGCGCCAGCAGCGGGGGGTCAGACCAAAAACTGTTTTTT. Translated, it gives CASSGGSDQKLFF. The V and J genes are TRBV5-1 and TRBJ1-4; TRBD1 might be the D (5 bases). Trimming took off 4 bases at V and 9 bases at J, with 13 bases between the two ends. Germline CDR1 SGHRS, CDR2 YFSETQ. This CDR3 comprises 13 residues. Looking up the rest from reference TRBV5-1 and TRBJ1-4 gives the full variable domain: KAGVTQTPRYLIKTRGQQVTLSCSPISGHRSVSWYQQTPGQGLQFLFEYFSETQRNKGNFPGRFSGRQFSNSRSEMNVSTLELGDSALYLCASSGGSDQKLFFGSGTQLSVL.

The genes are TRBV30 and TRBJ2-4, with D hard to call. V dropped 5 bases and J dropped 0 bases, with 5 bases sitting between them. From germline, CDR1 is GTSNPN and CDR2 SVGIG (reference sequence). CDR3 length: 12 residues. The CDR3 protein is CAWDKAKNIQYF. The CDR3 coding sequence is TGTGCCTGGGACAAAGCCAAAAACATTCAGTACTTC.

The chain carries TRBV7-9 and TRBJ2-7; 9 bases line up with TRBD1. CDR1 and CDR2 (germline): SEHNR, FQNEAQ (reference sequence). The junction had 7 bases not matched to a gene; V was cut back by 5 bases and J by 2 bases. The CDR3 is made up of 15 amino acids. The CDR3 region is CASSPGQGRTYEQYF. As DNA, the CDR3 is TGTGCCAGCAGCCCCGGACAGGGGAGAACCTACGAGCAGTACTTC.

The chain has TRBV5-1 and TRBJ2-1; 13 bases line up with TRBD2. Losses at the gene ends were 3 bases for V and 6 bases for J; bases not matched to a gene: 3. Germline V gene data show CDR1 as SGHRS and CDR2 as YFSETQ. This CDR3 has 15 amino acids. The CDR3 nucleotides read TGCGCCAGCAGCTGGACTAGCGGGGGTTCCAATGAGCAGTTCTTC. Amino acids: CASSWTSGGSNEQFF.

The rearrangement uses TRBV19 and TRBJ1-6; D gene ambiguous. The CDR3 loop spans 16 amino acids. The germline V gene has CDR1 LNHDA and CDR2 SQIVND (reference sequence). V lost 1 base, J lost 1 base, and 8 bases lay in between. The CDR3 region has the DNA TGTGCCAGTAGTATAGGGGCTTTATCCTATAATTCACCCCTCCACTTT. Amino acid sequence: CASSIGALSYNSPLHF.

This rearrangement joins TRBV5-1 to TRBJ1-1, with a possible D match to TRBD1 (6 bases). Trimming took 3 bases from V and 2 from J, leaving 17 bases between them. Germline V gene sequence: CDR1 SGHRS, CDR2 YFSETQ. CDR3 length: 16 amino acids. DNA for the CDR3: TGCGCCAGCAGCTCGGGGATGGGGGACATAAACACTGAAGCTTTCTTT. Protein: CASSSGMGDINTEAFF.

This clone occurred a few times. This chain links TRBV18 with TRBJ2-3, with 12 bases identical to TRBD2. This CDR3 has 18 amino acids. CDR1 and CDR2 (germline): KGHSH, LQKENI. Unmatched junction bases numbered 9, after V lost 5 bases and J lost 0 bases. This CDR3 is CASSSTRTSGDSTDTQYF. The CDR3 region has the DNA TGTGCCAGCTCATCAACCCGGACTAGCGGGGATAGCACAGATACGCAGTATTTT.

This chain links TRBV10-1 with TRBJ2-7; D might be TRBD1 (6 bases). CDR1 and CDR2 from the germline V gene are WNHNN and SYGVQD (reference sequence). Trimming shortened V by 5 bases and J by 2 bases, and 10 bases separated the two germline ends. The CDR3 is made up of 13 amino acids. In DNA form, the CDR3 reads TGCGCCAGCAGTCTACAGGGAACCTACGAGCAGTACTTC. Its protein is CASSLQGTYEQYF.

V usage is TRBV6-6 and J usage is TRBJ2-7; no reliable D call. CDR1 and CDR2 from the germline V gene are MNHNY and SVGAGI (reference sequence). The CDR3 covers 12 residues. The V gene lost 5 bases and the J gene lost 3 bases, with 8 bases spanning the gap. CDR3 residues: CASSTTGYEQYF. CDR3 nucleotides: TGTGCCAGCAGTACTACGGGCTACGAGCAGTACTTC.

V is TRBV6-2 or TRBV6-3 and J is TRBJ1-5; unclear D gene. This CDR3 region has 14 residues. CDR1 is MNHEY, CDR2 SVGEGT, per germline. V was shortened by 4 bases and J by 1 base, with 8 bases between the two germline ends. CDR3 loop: CASSFEGSNQPQHF. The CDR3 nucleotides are TGTGCCAGCAGTTTCGAGGGCAGCAATCAGCCCCAGCATTTT.

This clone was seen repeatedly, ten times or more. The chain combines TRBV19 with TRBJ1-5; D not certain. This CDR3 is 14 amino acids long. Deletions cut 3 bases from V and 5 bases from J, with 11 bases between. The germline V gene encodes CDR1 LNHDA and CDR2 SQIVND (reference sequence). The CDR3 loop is CASSIGGWDQPQHF. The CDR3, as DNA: TGTGCCAGTAGTATTGGAGGGTGGGATCAGCCCCAGCATTTT.

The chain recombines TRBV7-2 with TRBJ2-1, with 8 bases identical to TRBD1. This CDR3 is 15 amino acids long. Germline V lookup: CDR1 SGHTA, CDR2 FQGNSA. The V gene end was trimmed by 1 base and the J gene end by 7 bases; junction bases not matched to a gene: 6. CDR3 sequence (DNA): TGTGCCAGCAGCTTAGACAGGGGGGAGGCGAATGAGCAGTTCTTC. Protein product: CASSLDRGEANEQFF.

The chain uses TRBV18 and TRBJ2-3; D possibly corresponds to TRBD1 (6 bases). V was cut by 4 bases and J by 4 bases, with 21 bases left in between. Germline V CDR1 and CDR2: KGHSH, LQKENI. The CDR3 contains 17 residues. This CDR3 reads CASSLTLSLPGADTQYF. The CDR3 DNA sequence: TGTGCCAGCTCACTTACCTTAAGCCTCCCAGGGGCAGATACGCAGTATTTT.

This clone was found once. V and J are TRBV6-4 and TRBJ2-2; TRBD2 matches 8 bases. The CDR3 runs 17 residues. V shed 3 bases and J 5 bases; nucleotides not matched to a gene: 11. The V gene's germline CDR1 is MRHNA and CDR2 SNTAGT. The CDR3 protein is CASSELYGGVTTGELFF. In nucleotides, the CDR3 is TGTGCCAGCAGTGAGCTGTACGGGGGGGTTACGACCGGGGAGCTGTTTTTT.

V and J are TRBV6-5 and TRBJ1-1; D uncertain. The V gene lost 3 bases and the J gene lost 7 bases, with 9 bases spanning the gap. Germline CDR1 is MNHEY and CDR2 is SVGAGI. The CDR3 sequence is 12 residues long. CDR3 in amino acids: CASSYSGFEAFF. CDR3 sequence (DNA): TGTGCCAGCAGTTATTCCGGGTTTGAAGCTTTCTTT.

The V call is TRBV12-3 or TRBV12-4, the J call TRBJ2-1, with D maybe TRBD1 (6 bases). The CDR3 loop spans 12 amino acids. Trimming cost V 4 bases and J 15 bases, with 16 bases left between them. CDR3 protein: CASSSQYRDRFF. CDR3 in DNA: TGTGCCAGCAGTTCTCAGTACAGGGATCGGTTCTTC.

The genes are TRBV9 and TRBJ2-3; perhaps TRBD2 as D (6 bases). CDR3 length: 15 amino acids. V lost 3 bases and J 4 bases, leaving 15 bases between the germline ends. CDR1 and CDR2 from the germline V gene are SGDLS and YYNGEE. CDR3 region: CASSGGTFGADTQYF. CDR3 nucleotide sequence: TGTGCCAGCAGCGGCGGGACTTTCGGTGCAGATACGCAGTATTTT.

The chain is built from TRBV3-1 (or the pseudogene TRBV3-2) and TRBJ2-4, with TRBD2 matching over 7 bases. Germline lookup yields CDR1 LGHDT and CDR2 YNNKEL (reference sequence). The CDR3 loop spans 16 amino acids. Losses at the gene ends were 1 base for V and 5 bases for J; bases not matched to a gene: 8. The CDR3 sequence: CASSQVGGFTENIQYF. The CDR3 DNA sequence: TGTGCCAGCAGCCAAGTGGGGGGGTTTACCGAAAACATTCAGTACTTC.

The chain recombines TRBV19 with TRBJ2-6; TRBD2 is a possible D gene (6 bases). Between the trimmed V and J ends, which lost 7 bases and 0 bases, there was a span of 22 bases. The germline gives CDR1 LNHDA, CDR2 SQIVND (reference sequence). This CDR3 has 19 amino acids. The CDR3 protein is CASTLGGSPMSSGANVLTF. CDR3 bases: TGTGCCAGTACCTTGGGGGGATCCCCTATGAGCTCTGGGGCCAACGTCCTGACTTTC.